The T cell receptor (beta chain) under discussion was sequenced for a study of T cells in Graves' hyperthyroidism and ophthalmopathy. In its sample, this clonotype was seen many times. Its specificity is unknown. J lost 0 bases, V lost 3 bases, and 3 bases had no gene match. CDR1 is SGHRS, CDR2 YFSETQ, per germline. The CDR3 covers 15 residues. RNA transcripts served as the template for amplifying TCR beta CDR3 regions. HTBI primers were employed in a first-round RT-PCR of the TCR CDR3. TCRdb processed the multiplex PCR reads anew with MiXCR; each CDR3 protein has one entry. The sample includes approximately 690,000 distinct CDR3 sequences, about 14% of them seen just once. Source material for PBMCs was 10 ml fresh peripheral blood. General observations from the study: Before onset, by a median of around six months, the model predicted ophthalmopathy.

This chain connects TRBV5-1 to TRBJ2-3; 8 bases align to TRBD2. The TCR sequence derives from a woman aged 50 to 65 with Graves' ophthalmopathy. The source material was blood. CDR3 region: CASSSAGVSTDTQYF. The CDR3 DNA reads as TGCGCCAGCAGCTCAGCGGGAGTTAGCACAGATACGCAGTATTTT.